Presented here are 6 T cell receptor beta chains from one specimen sequenced in a study of human T cells and chemical hapten exposure. Time point meaning: patch test 1, 2 weeks after DPC sensitization. Treatment reported: therapeutic diphenylcyclopropenone sensitization with weekly scalp DPC. Unfractionated whole blood yielded the extracted total RNA. TCRdb re-derived calls from the RACE reads in MiXCR, one entry per CDR3 protein. Among some 52,000 distinct CDR3 sequences listed, approximately 11% were seen once. The material sequenced was whole blood, taken in connection with sensitization to the hapten diphenylcyclopropenone (DPC). Receptor source: a woman in her thirties or forties with alopecia areata. Some clones in this sample may be carry-over from other donors' samples.

The V gene is TRBV6-6, the J gene TRBJ1-2; D is possibly TRBD1 (6 bases). Germline V gives CDR1 MNHNY, CDR2 SVGAGI (reference sequence). Trimming removed 2 bases at V and 4 bases at J, with 17 bases between. This CDR3 spans 16 amino acids. Here the CDR3 DNA reads TGTGCCAGCAGTTACGGCCCCAGGGGATGGAGCTATGGCTACACCTTC. It specifies CASSYGPRGWSYGYTF.

This chain uses TRBV10-3 with TRBJ1-1, with a tentative D call TRBD1 (5 bases). The length of the CDR3 is 14 residues. V was clipped by 4 bases and J by 0 bases, with 9 bases between them. Germline values: CDR1 ENHRY, CDR2 SYGVKD. CDR3 bases: TGTGCCATCAGTGTGATGGACATGAACACTGAAGCTTTCTTT. It codes for CAISVMDMNTEAFF.

This clonotype was recorded at least ten times. The chain recombines TRBV6-6 with TRBJ1-3; D might be TRBD1 (5 bases). The CDR3 spans 16 residues. Looked up from germline, CDR1 is MNHNY and CDR2 is SVGAGI (reference sequence). The V and J ends lost 7 bases and 0 bases respectively, with 16 bases between them. CDR3 bases: TGTGCCAGCATTCCTCTTCGGGGGGTCTCTGGAAACACCATATATTTT. It specifies CASIPLRGVSGNTIYF.

Many counts were recorded for this clonotype. The V and J genes are TRBV29-1 and TRBJ1-1; TRBD1 agrees at 8 bases. V dropped 6 bases and J dropped 1; count of bases not matched to a gene: 13. The CDR3 extends over 16 amino acids. CDR1 and CDR2 from the germline V gene are SQVTM and ANQGSEA. Here the CDR3 reads CSVRQGLLAENTEAFF. CDR3 bases: TGCAGCGTCCGACAGGGGCTTCTGGCGGAGAACACTGAAGCTTTCTTT.

The chain joins TRBV5-1 to TRBJ1-3; the D gene is possibly TRBD1 (5 bases). Germline V gene lookup returns CDR1 SGHRS and CDR2 YFSETQ. Trimming stripped 0 bases from V and 5 bases from J, with 15 bases between. The CDR3 runs to 16 residues. The CDR3 coding sequence is TGCGCCAGCAGCTTGGAGGGGATCGATCGAAGAAACACCATATATTTT. Residues: CASSLEGIDRRNTIYF.

This chain joins TRBV29-1 and TRBJ2-1, with D perhaps matching TRBD1 (5 bases). Germline V lookup: CDR1 SQVTM, CDR2 ANQGSEA. CDR3 length: 14 residues. V was clipped by 2 bases and J by 1 base, with 9 bases between them. Here the CDR3 reads CSVEIQESYNEQFF. Written as DNA, the CDR3 is TGCAGCGTTGAAATACAGGAGTCCTACAATGAGCAGTTCTTC.